This is a list of T cell receptor beta chains from one sample in a study of blood T cell repertoires in COVID-19. The data were produced by immunoSEQ multiplex PCR, yet TCRdb's version contains in-frame clones alone and is incomplete. The sample holds fewer than 350,000 clones, 85% seen once. What was sequenced was PBMCs or T cells enriched from blood (not recorded which). Receptors originate from a woman aged 45 to 65 who had recovered from COVID-19. CDR3s include the opening cysteine and the closing phenylalanine or tryptophan. Size tells how often a clone was seen (once, few, many) or the class of an expanded clone, and some rows leave it out.

>NA|TRBJ1-2|TRBV6-2/TRBV6-3
CASSYPNDQEDYGYTF
>NA|TRBJ2-7|TRBV4-3
CASSRYGQGANEQYF
>NA|TRBJ1-3|TRBV7-9
CASSLPKRGQGNTIYF
>NA|TRBJ1-6|TRBV5-6
CASSWTGGDSPLHF
>NA|TRBJ1-3|TRBV4-1
CASSQDDRGGNTIYF
>NA|TRBJ1-1|TRBV19
CASRILRGAEAFF
>NA|TRBJ2-1|TRBV4-3
CASSQTSGRAYNEQFF
>NA|TRBJ1-2|TRBV7-9
CASSLGASDRDVGYTF
>NA|TRBJ1-2|TRBV4-2
CASSQVLGERLHTF
>NA|TRBJ2-5|TRBV25-1
CASSAARETQYF
>NA|TRBJ2-4|TRBV7-9
CASSRPGTGRPQYF
>NA|TRBJ2-7|TRBV5-1
CASCLGGVGGEQYF
>once|TRBJ1-1|TRBV27
CASSLGGGGTTEAFF
>NA|TRBJ1-4|TRBV24-1
CATSSLGVEKLFF
>once|TRBJ1-2|TRBV28
CASSLNRRSGYTF
>once|TRBJ2-7|TRBV27
CASSFREGYEQYF
>once|TRBJ1-5|TRBV5-8
CASSFDRGINQPQHF
>NA|TRBJ1-1|TRBV6-5
CASSKRDEAFF